Given below is one T cell receptor (beta chain) in context. Its antigen remains unknown. This sample was included in a study of vaccination effects on CD4 cells after COVID-19. Study summary: After expansion with viral peptide pools in the ViraFEST assay, antigen-specific CD4+ T cells were sequenced. Subjects were given two BNT162b2 or mRNA-1273 vaccine doses.

Between days 9 and 10 of culture, CD4+ T cells were separated out. Repertoires were generated with immunoSEQ multiplex PCR, while TCRdb's copy carries only in-frame clones and drops some. The sample yields about 38,000 clones, about 80% seen once. Germline CDR1 LNHDA, CDR2 SQIVND (reference sequence). The CDR3 contains 18 residues. The trim removed 5 bases at V and 0 bases at J, leaving 10 bases unmatched. The sequencing used CD4+ T cells from PBMCs cultured without peptide, collected before COVID-19 vaccination. This sequence was found in a human donor who received a COVID-19 vaccine. This rearrangement joins TRBV19 to TRBJ1-4; TRBD1 matches at 9 bases. CDR3 sequence reads: CASSRHRGLITTNEKLFF. The CDR3 nucleotides read TGTGCCAGTAGTCGCCACAGGGGGCTGATTACAACTAATGAAAAACTGTTTTTT.